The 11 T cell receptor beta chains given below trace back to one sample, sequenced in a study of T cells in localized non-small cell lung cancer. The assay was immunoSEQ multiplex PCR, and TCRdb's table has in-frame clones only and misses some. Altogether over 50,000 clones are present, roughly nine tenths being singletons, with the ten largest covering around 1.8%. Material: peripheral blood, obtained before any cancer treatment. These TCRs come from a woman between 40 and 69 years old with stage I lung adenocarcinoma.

This chain's CDR3 is CASSLWGTPYEQYF. Here the CDR3 DNA reads TGTGCCAGCAGTTTGTGGGGTACCCCCTACGAGCAGTACTTC. J is TRBJ2-7 and V is TRBV28; D gene unclear. V dropped 3 bases and J dropped 2 bases, with 11 bases sitting between them. The length of the CDR3 is 14 residues. From germline, CDR1 is MDHEN and CDR2 SYDVKM.

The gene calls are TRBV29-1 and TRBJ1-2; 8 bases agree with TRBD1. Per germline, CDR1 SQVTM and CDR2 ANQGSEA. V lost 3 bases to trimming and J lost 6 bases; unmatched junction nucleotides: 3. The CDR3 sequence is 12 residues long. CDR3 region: CSVEYRGNGYTF. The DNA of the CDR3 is TGCAGCGTTGAGTACAGGGGGAATGGCTACACCTTC.

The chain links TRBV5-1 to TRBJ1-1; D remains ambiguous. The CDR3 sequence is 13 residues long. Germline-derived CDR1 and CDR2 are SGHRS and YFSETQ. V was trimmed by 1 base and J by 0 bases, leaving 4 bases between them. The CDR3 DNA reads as TGCGCCAGCAGCTTGTCAGTGAACACTGAAGCTTTCTTT. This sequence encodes CASSLSVNTEAFF.

CDR3: CASSNRDRGRNEQFF. The CDR3 DNA is TGTGCCAGCAGTAACCGGGACAGGGGAAGGAATGAGCAGTTCTTC. V and J are TRBV6-5 and TRBJ2-1; TRBD1 aligns across 10 bases. Germline V gives CDR1 MNHEY, CDR2 SVGAGI. The CDR3 is 15 residues long. The J segment lost 7 bases and the V segment lost 5 bases, leaving 8 bases of the junction unmatched.

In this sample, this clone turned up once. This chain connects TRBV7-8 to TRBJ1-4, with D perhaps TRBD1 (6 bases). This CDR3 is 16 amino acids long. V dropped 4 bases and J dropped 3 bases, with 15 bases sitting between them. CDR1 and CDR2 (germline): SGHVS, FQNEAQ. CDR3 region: CASSSRQTGSNEKLFF. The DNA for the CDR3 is TGTGCCAGCAGCTCGAGACAGACAGGATCTAATGAAAAACTGTTTTTT. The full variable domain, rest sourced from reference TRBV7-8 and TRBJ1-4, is GAGVSQSPRYKVAKRGQDVALRCDPISGHVSLFWYQQALGQGPEFLTYFQNEAQLDKSGLPSDRFFAERPEGSVSTLKIQRTQQEDSAVYLCASSSRQTGSNEKLFFGSGTQLSVL.

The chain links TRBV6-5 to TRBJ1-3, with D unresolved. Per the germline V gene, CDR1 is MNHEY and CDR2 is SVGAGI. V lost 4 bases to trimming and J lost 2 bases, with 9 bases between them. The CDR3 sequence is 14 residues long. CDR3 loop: CASSWSITGNTIYF. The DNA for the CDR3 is TGTGCCAGCAGTTGGAGTATTACTGGAAACACCATATATTTT.

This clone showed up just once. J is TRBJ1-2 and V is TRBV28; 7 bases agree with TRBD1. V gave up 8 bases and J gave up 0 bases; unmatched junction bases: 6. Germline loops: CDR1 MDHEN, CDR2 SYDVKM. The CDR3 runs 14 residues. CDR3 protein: CASGSGTANYGYTF. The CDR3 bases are TGTGCCAGCGGATCCGGGACAGCTAACTATGGCTACACCTTC.

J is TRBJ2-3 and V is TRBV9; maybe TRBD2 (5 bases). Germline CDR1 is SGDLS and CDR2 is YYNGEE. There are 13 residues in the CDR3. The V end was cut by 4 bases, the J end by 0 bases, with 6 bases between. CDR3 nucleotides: TGTGCCAGCAGCCGGACTAGCACAGATACGCAGTATTTT. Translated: CASSRTSTDTQYF. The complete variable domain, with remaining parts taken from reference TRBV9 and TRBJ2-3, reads DSGVTQTPKHLITATGQRVTLRCSPRSGDLSVYWYQQSLDQGLQFLIQYYNGEERAKGNILERFSAQQFPDLHSELNLSSLELGDSALYFCASSRTSTDTQYFGPGTRLTVL.

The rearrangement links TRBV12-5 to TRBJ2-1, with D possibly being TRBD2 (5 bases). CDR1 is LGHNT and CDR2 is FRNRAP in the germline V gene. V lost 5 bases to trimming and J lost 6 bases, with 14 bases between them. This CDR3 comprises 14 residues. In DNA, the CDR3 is TGTGCTAGTGGTGAGGGAGACGCTAGCAATGAGCAGTTCTTC. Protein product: CASGEGDASNEQFF.

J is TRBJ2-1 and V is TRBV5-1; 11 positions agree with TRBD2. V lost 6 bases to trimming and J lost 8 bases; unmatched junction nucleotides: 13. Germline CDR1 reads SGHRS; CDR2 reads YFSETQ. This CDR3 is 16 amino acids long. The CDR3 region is CASNRQGTSGIDEQFF. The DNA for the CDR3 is TGCGCCAGCAACCGTCAGGGGACTAGCGGAATCGATGAGCAGTTCTTC.

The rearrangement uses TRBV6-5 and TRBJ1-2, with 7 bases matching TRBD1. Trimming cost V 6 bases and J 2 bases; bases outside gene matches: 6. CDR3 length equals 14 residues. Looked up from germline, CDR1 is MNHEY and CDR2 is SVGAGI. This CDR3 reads CASRMGQSNYGYTF. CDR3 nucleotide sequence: TGTGCCAGCAGGATGGGACAGTCGAACTATGGCTACACCTTC.